This TCR beta chain was profiled in a study of shared clonotypes between healthy human individuals. Per the germline V gene, CDR1 is MGHDK and CDR2 is SYGVNS. V was clipped by 4 bases and J by 6 bases, with 9 bases between them. The CDR3 is 13 amino acids. CD45RO-negative cells were positively selected for CCR7, leaving out terminally differentiated effector memory CD45RA+ cells. Repertoires were generated with immunoSEQ multiplex PCR, while TCRdb's copy carries only in-frame clones and drops some. The profile shows 550,000 to 650,000 clones, 96% of them singletons. The chain recombines TRBV25-1 with TRBJ2-2; tentative D call: TRBD2 (6 bases). The clonotype was recovered from a woman aged 30 to 39 in good health. Source material: naive CD8+ T cells sorted from blood. DNA of the CDR3: TGTGCCAGCAGTGTGGAGGGCCCCGGGGAGCTGTTTTTT. It is translated as CASSVEGPGELFF.